This TCR beta chain was identified during a study of CD8+ T cells in alopecia areata. Overall study: Treated patients took oral tofacitinib at 5 to 10 mg twice daily.

Treatment given: oral pan-JAK inhibitor, 5-10 mg twice daily. Findings and limits, study-wide: Only one nonresponder was present, which leaves the link between baseline CD8+ expansion and response uncertain. Under tofacitinib, numerous expanded lesional clonotypes remained detectable in scalp and blood.

On this clone: The antigen is undetermined.

V gave up 2 bases and J gave up 2 bases, with 0 bases separating them. This CDR3 region has 11 residues. The germline V gene has CDR1 MNHEY and CDR2 SVGAGI. As the sequencing template, cDNA was produced by extracting RNA and reverse transcribing it. Only in-frame clones appear in the TCRdb table, and some are missing; sequencing was by immunoSEQ multiplex PCR. The sample lists some 160,000 clones, 65% occurring once. The source of this sequence is a human donor with alopecia areata. The chain is built from TRBV6-5 and TRBJ2-5; D gene unclear. The sample was CD4+ T cells sorted from blood, taken at week 4, from a patient treated with tofacitinib. CDR3 sequence reads: CASSYQETQYF. CDR3 in DNA: TGTGCCAGCAGTTACCAAGAGACCCAGTACTTC.